Following are 9 T cell receptor beta chains from one sample sequenced in a study of blood T cell repertoires in COVID-19. Sequencing was performed with immunoSEQ multiplex PCR; in TCRdb, only in-frame clones are kept and a portion is missing. The sample shows about 170,000 clones, 83% of them seen only once. The sequenced material came from peripheral blood. Source of these receptors: an elderly woman with acute or convalescent COVID-19.

This clone was recorded only once. The chain couples TRBV5-5 to TRBJ1-2, with a weak D call TRBD1 (5 bases). V shed 0 bases and J shed 2 bases, with 14 bases lying between them. This CDR3 spans 16 amino acids. Per the germline V gene, CDR1 is SGHKS and CDR2 is YYEKEE (reference sequence). DNA of the CDR3: TGTGCCAGCAGCTTGGCCTTACAGGTCCGAAACTATGGCTACACCTTC. This sequence encodes CASSLALQVRNYGYTF.

This clone was recorded a few times. J is TRBJ2-7 and V is TRBV4-3; TRBD1 is a possible D gene (6 bases). Per the germline V gene, CDR1 is LGHNA and CDR2 is YSLEER. The CDR3 length is 16 residues. Between the trimmed V and J ends, which lost 2 bases and 6 bases, there was a span of 20 bases. The CDR3 region is CASSQSVRQQGGEQYF. The CDR3 DNA reads TGCGCCAGCAGCCAAAGCGTTCGGCAACAGGGTGGCGAGCAGTACTTC.

The V call is TRBV30, the J call TRBJ1-3, with 11 bases lining up with TRBD1. This CDR3 is built from 16 residues. The ends lost 1 base at V and 10 bases at J; junction bases unmatched: 12. Germline loops: CDR1 GTSNPN, CDR2 SVGIG (reference sequence). CDR3 amino acids: CAWSEIGTGGIYTIYF. CDR3 sequence (DNA): TGTGCCTGGAGTGAAATCGGGACAGGGGGGATTTATACCATATATTTT.

This CDR3 reads CASSLVSVGTGGTEAFF. CDR3 DNA sequence: TGCGCCAGCAGCTTGGTCTCAGTCGGTACAGGGGGAACTGAAGCTTTCTTT. V is TRBV5-1 and J is TRBJ1-1; 8 bases match TRBD1. The germline V gene encodes CDR1 SGHRS and CDR2 YFSETQ. V lost 0 bases and J lost 5; bases outside the gene matches: 12. The length of the CDR3 is 17 residues.

V is TRBV15 and J is TRBJ2-2, with D maybe TRBD2 (5 bases). This CDR3 comprises 15 residues. Trimming took 3 bases from V and 6 from J, leaving 14 bases between them. From germline, CDR1 is LNHNV and CDR2 YYDKDF (reference sequence). The CDR3 coding sequence is TGTGCCACCAGCAGGGCTATCGGAGGCCCCGGGGAGCTGTTTTTT. It is translated as CATSRAIGGPGELFF.

V usage is TRBV11-2 and J usage is TRBJ2-7; 9 bases fit TRBD2. Germline V lookup: CDR1 SGHAT, CDR2 FQNNGV. The J segment lost 0 bases and the V segment lost 7 bases, leaving 13 bases of the junction unmatched. CDR3 length: 17 amino acids. The CDR3 DNA is TGTGCCAGCACTAAACGGCCTAGCGGGGCTAGCTCCTACGAGCAGTACTTC. Protein sequence: CASTKRPSGASSYEQYF.

In its sample, this clone was seen a few times. This chain links TRBV10-3 with TRBJ2-2, with TRBD1 as a possible D gene (7 bases). V was shortened by 3 bases and J by 5 bases, with 16 bases between the two germline ends. In germline, CDR1 is ENHRY, CDR2 SYGVKD. The CDR3 is 16 residues long. CDR3 nucleotide sequence: TGTGCCATCAGTGACTTCGACAGGGCGGGGACCGGGGAGCTGTTTTTT. It codes for CAISDFDRAGTGELFF.

The chain recombines TRBV4-2 with TRBJ2-5; 8 bases agree with TRBD2. J was trimmed by 2 bases and V by 3 bases; bases with no gene match: 5. The germline V gene has CDR1 LGHNA and CDR2 YNFKEQ. CDR3 length: 15 residues. DNA of the CDR3: TGTGCCAGCAGCCAGGGGCGGGGGGTTCAAGAGACCCAGTACTTC. Translation: CASSQGRGVQETQYF.

V is TRBV25-1 and J is TRBJ2-7; 11 positions agree with TRBD1. CDR1 MGHDK and CDR2 SYGVNS come from the germline V gene. Trimming cost V 0 bases and J 2 bases; bases outside gene matches: 3. The length of the CDR3 is 16 residues. Here the CDR3 DNA reads TGTGCCAGCAGTGAATATACGGGACAGGGGGCCTACGAGCAGTACTTC. Protein sequence: CASSEYTGQGAYEQYF.